Each of the 26 T cell receptor beta chains below was sequenced from the same sample in a study of CD8 T cells in Susac syndrome. Reverse transcription of roughly 0.5 to 1 ug RNA was carried out with random hexamers. TCRdb re-analysed the immunoSEQ multiplex PCR reads in MiXCR, keeping a single row per CDR3 protein. The sample shows tens of thousands of distinct CDR3 sequences, 93% of them seen only once. Sequencing used CD4+ T cells from PBMCs. The receptors here all came from a human donor with Susac syndrome.

V gene TRBV19 combines with J gene TRBJ2-1, with no clear D. Trimming left V 0 bases short and J 6 bases short, with 12 bases between. Per the germline V gene, CDR1 is LNHDA and CDR2 is SQIVND (reference sequence). This CDR3 is built from 15 residues. The CDR3: CASSIDKKGSNEQFF. In DNA, the CDR3 is TGTGCCAGTAGTATAGATAAGAAGGGAAGCAATGAGCAGTTCTTC.

The J gene is TRBJ2-1, the V gene TRBV7-2; 8 bases fit TRBD1. CDR1 and CDR2 from the germline V gene are SGHTA and FQGNSA. The CDR3 consists of 14 residues. V was clipped by 8 bases and J by 7 bases; unmatched bases: 10. In DNA form, the CDR3 reads TGTGCCAGCCAACTGAGACAGGGGACTAATGAGCAGTTCTTC. It encodes CASQLRQGTNEQFF. Filled out from reference TRBV7-2 and TRBJ2-1, the complete variable domain reads GAGVSQSPSNKVTEKGKDVELRCDPISGHTALYWYRQSLGQGLEFLIYFQGNSAPDKSGLPSDRFSAERTGGSVSTLTIQRTQQEDSAVYLCASQLRQGTNEQFFGPGTRLTVL.

V gene TRBV20-1 combines with J gene TRBJ1-1; 8 bases are a match to TRBD1. The CDR3 extends over 15 amino acids. The trim removed 6 bases at V and 0 bases at J, leaving 9 bases unmatched. Germline lookup yields CDR1 DFQATT and CDR2 SNEGSKA (reference sequence). CDR3 amino acids: CSANGQGTMNTEAFF. CDR3 coding DNA: TGCAGTGCCAACGGACAGGGAACAATGAACACTGAAGCTTTCTTT.

This clonotype was counted a single time. The chain is built from TRBV28 and TRBJ2-7; 8 bases match TRBD1. Germline loops: CDR1 MDHEN, CDR2 SYDVKM. With V trimmed by 11 bases and J by 4 bases, 7 bases remained unmatched. This CDR3 region has 12 residues. DNA of the CDR3: TGTGCCGTAGCCGGACAGGGATACGAGCAGTACTTC. Residues: CAVAGQGYEQYF.

This clonotype was found once. The rearrangement joins TRBV7-2 to TRBJ1-1; 7 bases align to TRBD1. V was clipped by 3 bases and J by 0 bases; unmatched bases: 10. Germline assignment: CDR1 SGHTA and CDR2 FQGNSA. The CDR3 contains 17 residues. The CDR3 sequence is CASSFLQGEEMNTEAFF. The CDR3 region has the DNA TGTGCCAGCAGCTTTCTGCAGGGGGAGGAAATGAACACTGAAGCTTTCTTT.

This clonotype was observed once. V usage is TRBV5-1 and J usage is TRBJ1-2, with a tentative D call TRBD1 (6 bases). The CDR3 runs to 14 residues. The V and J ends lost 0 bases and 4 bases respectively, with 10 bases between them. Germline CDR1 is SGHRS and CDR2 is YFSETQ. In DNA form, the CDR3 reads TGCGCCAGCAGCTTGGTGGGGGGCGCCTATGGCTACACCTTC. As protein: CASSLVGGAYGYTF.

This clonotype was picked up a small number of times. This chain connects TRBV7-2 to TRBJ2-7, with D perhaps TRBD2 (5 bases). CDR1 is SGHTA and CDR2 is FQGNSA in the germline V gene. This CDR3 has 14 amino acids. The V gene lost 1 base and the J gene lost 3 bases, with 10 bases spanning the gap. CDR3 sequence: CASSLVLRVYEQYF. CDR3 in DNA: TGTGCCAGCAGCTTAGTTCTGAGGGTCTACGAGCAGTACTTC.

J is TRBJ2-7 and V is TRBV7-2; tentative D call: TRBD2 (6 bases). Deletions cut 4 bases from V and 1 base from J, with 20 bases between. The CDR3 loop spans 17 amino acids. The germline gives CDR1 SGHTA, CDR2 FQGNSA. The CDR3 is CASSSGPWTTLSYEQYF. For the CDR3, the DNA is TGTGCCAGCAGCTCAGGACCTTGGACTACTCTATCCTACGAGCAGTACTTC.

This chain joins TRBV28 and TRBJ2-7; tentatively, D is TRBD1 (6 bases). The CDR3 extends over 14 amino acids. V dropped 5 bases and J dropped 3 bases, with 14 bases sitting between them. The germline V gene encodes CDR1 MDHEN and CDR2 SYDVKM. The CDR3 protein is CASSSDRRNYEQYF. The DNA of the CDR3 is TGTGCCAGCAGTAGTGACAGGCGGAACTACGAGCAGTACTTC.

The J gene is TRBJ1-2, the V gene TRBV18, with TRBD1 matching over 7 bases. V lost 3 bases and J lost 6; bases outside the gene matches: 10. Per the germline V gene, CDR1 is KGHSH and CDR2 is LQKENI. The CDR3 is 15 amino acids. Here the CDR3 reads CASSPIKGAGDGYTF. The CDR3 DNA sequence: TGTGCCAGCTCACCTATTAAGGGGGCCGGGGATGGCTACACCTTC.

This clonotype was seen only once. This chain links TRBV7-9 with TRBJ2-3, with 9 bases matching TRBD2. V trimming: 3 bases; J trimming: 3 bases; junction bases outside the gene matches: 10. The CDR3 has 17 residues. Germline assignment: CDR1 SEHNR and CDR2 FQNEAQ (reference sequence). Here the CDR3 DNA reads TGTGCCAGCAGCTTTAATAGCGGGGGCGCGAGGACAGATACGCAGTATTTT. Its translation is CASSFNSGGARTDTQYF.

This rearrangement joins TRBV20-1 to TRBJ1-1, with 8 bases that match TRBD1. The CDR3 has 13 amino acids. V was pared by 5 bases and J by 6 bases, with 8 bases of the junction left unmatched. Germline CDR1 and CDR2: DFQATT and SNEGSKA (reference sequence). In nucleotides, the CDR3 is TGCAGTGCTCCCGACAGGGGCGAGGCTGAAGCTTTCTTT. Amino acids: CSAPDRGEAEAFF.

This clonotype was seen once. V and J are TRBV9 and TRBJ2-5; no firm D call. CDR1 is SGDLS and CDR2 is YYNGEE in the germline V gene. Trimming removed 0 bases from V and 3 bases from J, with 9 bases in between. The CDR3 is 14 amino acids. In DNA form, the CDR3 reads TGTGCCAGCAGCGTAGGGTTGGCGGAAGAGACCCAGTACTTC. Translation: CASSVGLAEETQYF. Full variable domain (remainder filled in from reference TRBV9 and TRBJ2-5): DSGVTQTPKHLITATGQRVTLRCSPRSGDLSVYWYQQSLDQGLQFLIQYYNGEERAKGNILERFSAQQFPDLHSELNLSSLELGDSALYFCASSVGLAEETQYFGPGTRLLVL.

Only one count was recorded for this clonotype. J is TRBJ2-3 and V is TRBV4-2, with TRBD2 matching 9 bases. V shed 0 bases and J 8 bases; nucleotides not matched to a gene: 12. The CDR3 totals 17 residues. Per the germline V gene, CDR1 is LGHNA and CDR2 is YNFKEQ. The chain's CDR3 is CASSQDIAGVTPATQYF. The CDR3 DNA sequence: TGTGCCAGCAGCCAAGATATAGCGGGGGTGACCCCGGCTACGCAGTATTTT.

This clonotype was recorded once. This chain uses TRBV7-3 with TRBJ2-5; tentative D call: TRBD1 (6 bases). This CDR3 spans 14 amino acids. Germline V lookup: CDR1 SGHTA, CDR2 FQGTGA. Between the trimmed V and J ends, which lost 2 bases and 5 bases, there was a span of 12 bases. This CDR3 reads CASSLQGLGETQYF. Here the CDR3 DNA reads TGTGCCAGCAGCTTACAGGGGCTTGGGGAGACCCAGTACTTC.

The chain employs TRBV7-2 and TRBJ1-4, with a weak D call TRBD1 (6 bases). CDR1 SGHTA and CDR2 FQGNSA come from the germline V gene. V lost 1 base and J 8 bases, leaving 20 bases between the germline ends. The CDR3 sequence is 17 residues long. CDR3 nucleotide sequence: TGTGCCAGCAGCTTAGGTCTGAACAGGGTTTCTCGAGAAAAACTGTTTTTT. It specifies CASSLGLNRVSREKLFF.

V is TRBV6-2 or TRBV6-3 and J is TRBJ2-3; no definite D call. V was clipped by 5 bases and J by 2 bases, with 11 bases between them. CDR1 and CDR2 (germline): MNHEY, SVGEGT. This CDR3 is built from 14 residues. The CDR3 DNA follows: TGTGCCAGCAGTAGACAAGATATCACAGATACGCAGTATTTT. Encoded protein: CASSRQDITDTQYF.

CDR3 DNA: TGTGCCAGTAGTTCGAGTTGGGAAGAAGCTTTCTTT. Residues: CASSSSWEEAFF. This sequence joins TRBV19 and TRBJ1-1; no definite D call. V lost 5 bases, J lost 8 bases, and 12 bases lay in between. CDR1 is LNHDA and CDR2 is SQIVND in the germline V gene (reference sequence). The CDR3 runs to 12 residues.

This clonotype was observed a few times. This chain connects TRBV5-1 to TRBJ2-1; perhaps TRBD2 as D (5 bases). Germline V lookup: CDR1 SGHRS, CDR2 YFSETQ. V lost 0 bases to trimming and J lost 2 bases, with 9 bases between them. CDR3 length equals 15 residues. The CDR3 is CASSLAGNPYNEQFF. CDR3 nucleotides: TGCGCCAGCAGCTTGGCCGGGAATCCCTACAATGAGCAGTTCTTC.

This sequence joins TRBV11-2 and TRBJ2-7; tentatively, D is TRBD1 (6 bases). The germline V gene encodes CDR1 SGHAT and CDR2 FQNNGV. Trimming left V 5 bases short and J 2 bases short, with 16 bases between. This CDR3 spans 15 amino acids. In nucleotides, the CDR3 is TGTGCCAGCAGCACCCTCGGGTCAGGGGCCTACGAGCAGTACTTC. Residues: CASSTLGSGAYEQYF.

The V and J genes are TRBV2 and TRBJ1-2, with TRBD1 matching 8 bases. V shed 3 bases, J shed 6 bases, and the junction held 0 bases outside the gene matches. The CDR3 length is 12 residues. Per germline, CDR1 SNHLY and CDR2 FYNNEI. This CDR3 reads CASSETGDGYTF. The CDR3 DNA follows: TGTGCCAGCAGTGAGACAGGGGATGGCTACACCTTC.

This clonotype came up once. The chain combines TRBV6-5 with TRBJ2-7; D not resolved. This CDR3 has 14 amino acids. Looked up from germline, CDR1 is MNHEY and CDR2 is SVGAGI. Trimming removed 5 bases at V and 3 bases at J, with 14 bases between. As DNA, the CDR3 is TGTGCCAGCAGTCAGGCGGCGGTTCTCTACGAGCAGTACTTC. Its protein is CASSQAAVLYEQYF.

This clonotype was seen a single time. The chain uses TRBV7-3 and TRBJ2-2; D is possibly TRBD2 (5 bases). The CDR3 runs 17 residues. In germline, CDR1 is SGHTA, CDR2 FQGTGA. Trimming removed 4 bases at V and 5 bases at J, with 20 bases between. CDR3 coding DNA: TGTGCCAGCAGCTCCGCCCCGATCGGACGAGGGACCGGGGAGCTGTTTTTT. Translating gives CASSSAPIGRGTGELFF.

A single count supports this clonotype. This CDR3 reads CSVVDSRLGEKLFF. CDR3 coding DNA: TGCAGCGTTGTAGACAGCAGGCTGGGTGAAAAACTGTTTTTT. The gene calls are TRBV29-1 and TRBJ1-4; D may be TRBD1 (5 bases). The germline V gene encodes CDR1 SQVTM and CDR2 ANQGSEA. CDR3 length: 14 amino acids. The V end lost 4 bases, the J end lost 7 bases, and 16 bases lay between the germline ends.

This chain links TRBV12-3 or TRBV12-4 with TRBJ2-2, with D perhaps being TRBD1 or TRBD2 (5 bases each). Trimming cost V 6 bases and J 4 bases, with 9 bases left between them. The CDR3 runs 13 residues. The CDR3 bases are TGTGCCAGCAGGGGGGTCACCACCGGGGAGCTGTTTTTT. It yields the protein CASRGVTTGELFF.

V and J are TRBV21-1 and TRBJ1-2; TRBD1, the table's D call, lacks a check against the DNA. TRBV21-1 is a recognized pseudogene. The CDR3 loop spans 13 amino acids. As DNA, the CDR3 is TGTGCCAGCAGCAAAGATGGTCCAGGGGGCTACACCTTC. It yields the protein CASSKDGPGGYTF.